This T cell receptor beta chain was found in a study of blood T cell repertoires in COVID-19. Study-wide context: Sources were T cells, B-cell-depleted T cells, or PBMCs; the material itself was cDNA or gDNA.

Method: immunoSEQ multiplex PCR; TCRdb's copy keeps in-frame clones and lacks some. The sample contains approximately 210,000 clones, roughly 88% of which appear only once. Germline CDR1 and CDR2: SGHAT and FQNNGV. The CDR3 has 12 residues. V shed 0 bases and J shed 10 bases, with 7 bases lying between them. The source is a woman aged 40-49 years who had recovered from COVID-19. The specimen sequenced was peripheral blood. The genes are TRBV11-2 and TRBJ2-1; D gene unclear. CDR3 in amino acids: CASSLDRVEQFF. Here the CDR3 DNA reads TGTGCCAGCAGCTTAGATCGAGTAGAGCAGTTCTTC. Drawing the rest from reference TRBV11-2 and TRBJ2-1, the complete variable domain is EAGVAQSPRYKIIEKRQSVAFWCNPISGHATLYWYQQILGQGPKLLIQFQNNGVVDDSQLPKDRFSAERLKGVDSTLKIQPAKLEDSAVYLCASSLDRVEQFFGPGTRLTVL.